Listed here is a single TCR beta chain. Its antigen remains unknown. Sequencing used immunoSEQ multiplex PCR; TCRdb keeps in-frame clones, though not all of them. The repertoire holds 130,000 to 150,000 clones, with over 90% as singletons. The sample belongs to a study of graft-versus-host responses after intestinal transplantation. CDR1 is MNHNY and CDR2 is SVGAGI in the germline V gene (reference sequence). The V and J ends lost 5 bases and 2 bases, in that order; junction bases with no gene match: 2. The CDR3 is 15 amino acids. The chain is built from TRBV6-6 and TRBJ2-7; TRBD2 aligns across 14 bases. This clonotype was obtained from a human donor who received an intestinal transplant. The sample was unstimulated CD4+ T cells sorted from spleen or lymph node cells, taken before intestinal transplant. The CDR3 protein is CASSRTSGRTYEQYF. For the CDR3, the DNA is TGTGCCAGCAGTAGGACTAGCGGGAGGACCTACGAGCAGTACTTC.